Following are 10 T cell receptor beta chains from one sample sequenced in a study of patients and donors after allogeneic stem cell transplantation. MiXCR, applied by TCRdb to the RT-PCR reads, yields one record per CDR3 protein. The sample lists roughly 960,000 distinct CDR3 sequences, more than 15% occurring once. Sequencing used blood, either unsorted or a sorted T cell fraction (not recorded which). These receptors came from a human donor who was either an allogeneic HSCT recipient or a stem cell or donor lymphocyte infusion donor (not recorded which). It is not recorded whose cells these are; they may come from a transplant donor.

This clonotype appeared a few times. This rearrangement joins TRBV5-1 to TRBJ1-1; TRBD1 matches at 10 bases. Germline CDR1 SGHRS, CDR2 YFSETQ. The CDR3 has 14 residues. V was pared by 4 bases and J by 7 bases, with 7 bases of the junction left unmatched. The CDR3 sequence: CASSPRQGAGEAFF. The CDR3 bases are TGCGCCAGCAGCCCAAGACAGGGGGCGGGTGAAGCTTTCTTT.

The rearrangement links TRBV6-1 to TRBJ1-1, with a weak D call TRBD1 (5 bases). Germline assignment: CDR1 MNHNS and CDR2 SASEGT. Trimming shortened V by 3 bases and J by 0 bases, and 17 bases separated the two germline ends. CDR3 length: 17 residues. CDR3 sequence: CASSDGPTGRMNTEAFF. CDR3 in DNA: TGTGCCAGCAGTGACGGCCCCACAGGCCGCATGAACACTGAAGCTTTCTTT.

This clonotype was recorded a few times. The V gene is TRBV5-1, the J gene TRBJ2-7; 9 bases align to TRBD1. Germline-derived CDR1 and CDR2 are SGHRS and YFSETQ. This CDR3 is built from 15 residues. V dropped 0 bases and J dropped 7; count of bases not matched to a gene: 8. CDR3 nucleotide sequence: TGCGCCAGCAGCTTGGCCGGGACAGGGTTAATGGAGCAGTACTTC. This sequence encodes CASSLAGTGLMEQYF.

This clonotype was recorded once. The gene calls are TRBV6-1 and TRBJ1-5; D remains unclear. The CDR3 consists of 14 residues. Trimming removed 11 bases at V and 3 bases at J, with 17 bases between. Germline loops: CDR1 MNHNS, CDR2 SASEGT. The CDR3 spells CAGNPRGLNQPQHF. CDR3 DNA: TGTGCCGGCAACCCGAGAGGGCTCAATCAGCCCCAGCATTTT.

The genes are TRBV12-3 or TRBV12-4 and TRBJ1-6; 7 bases fit TRBD1. After removal of 6 bases from V and 7 bases from J, the junction contained 12 bases not matched to a gene. The CDR3 is 16 amino acids. CDR3 nucleotides: TGTGCCAGCAGCCGTTCTCGGGACAGCAAAAATTCACCCCTCCACTTT. Its translation is CASSRSRDSKNSPLHF.

The chain joins TRBV2 to TRBJ1-2, with D maybe TRBD1 (5 bases). Trimming took off 6 bases at V and 3 bases at J, with 11 bases between the two ends. Germline V gives CDR1 SNHLY, CDR2 FYNNEI. CDR3 length equals 13 residues. The CDR3: CASSLQVDYGYTF. Written as DNA, the CDR3 is TGTGCCAGCAGCCTACAGGTCGACTATGGCTACACCTTC.

This clonotype was recorded a few times. J is TRBJ2-5 and V is TRBV5-1, with 7 bases aligning to TRBD1. Germline values: CDR1 SGHRS, CDR2 YFSETQ. The CDR3 spans 16 residues. J lost 2 bases, V lost 4 bases, and 11 bases had no gene match. The CDR3 coding sequence is TGCGCCAGCAGCACTGGAAGGAAGGGGGCTCAAGAGACCCAGTACTTC. Translated: CASSTGRKGAQETQYF.

This clonotype was counted between two and nine times. The chain uses TRBV29-1 and TRBJ1-2; D not certain. The germline V and J ends were trimmed by 3 bases and 4 bases, with 12 bases remaining between them. There are 13 residues in the CDR3. CDR1 is SQVTM, CDR2 ANQGSEA, per germline. The CDR3 protein is CSVDSGRSYGYTF. The CDR3 DNA is TGCAGCGTTGATTCGGGCAGGAGCTATGGCTACACCTTC.

This clonotype was picked up many times. This chain connects TRBV5-1 to TRBJ1-1; D unresolved. Looked up from germline, CDR1 is SGHRS and CDR2 is YFSETQ. Trimming pared 4 bases from V and 2 bases from J, leaving 12 bases between. The CDR3 extends over 14 amino acids. The CDR3: CASSPGVVNTEAFF. DNA for the CDR3: TGCGCCAGCAGCCCGGGCGTGGTCAACACTGAAGCTTTCTTT.

The J gene is TRBJ2-3, the V gene TRBV10-3; D not resolved. The V gene's germline CDR1 is ENHRY and CDR2 SYGVKD. The CDR3 totals 12 residues. Trimming removed 10 bases at V and 1 base at J, with 9 bases between. Written as DNA, the CDR3 is TGTGCCACCGTAGAGGGCACAGATACGCAGTATTTT. Protein product: CATVEGTDTQYF.